This is a list of T cell receptor beta chains from one sample in a study of response to subunit inactivated influenza vaccine. TCRdb used MiXCR to reprocess the RT-PCR reads, holding one entry per CDR3 protein. Among about 780,000 distinct CDR3 sequences listed, 15% to 20% were seen once. Sample: PBMCs from blood, taken roughly 5 days after vaccination. The receptors were sampled from a man aged 45-65 years who received an inactivated influenza vaccine. The CDR3 runs from the conserved cysteine through the conserved F or W. The order of the fields is clone size, D gene, J gene, V gene, CDR3 protein, CDR3 DNA. A D gene is named only where the DNA matches it firmly. Clone sizes are given selectively: once, few, many, or a class where the clone is expanded.

clone_size: .
d_call: TRBD1
j_call: TRBJ1-4
v_call: TRBV5-1
cdr3_aa: CASSHGQGTNEKLFF
cdr3_nt: TGCGCCAGCAGCCATGGACAGGGGACTAATGAAAAACTGTTTTTT

clone_size: .
d_call: TRBD2
j_call: TRBJ2-1
v_call: TRBV6-2/TRBV6-3
cdr3_aa: CASSRVLAARDEQFF
cdr3_nt: TGTGCCAGCAGTCGAGTACTAGCGGCTCGCGATGAGCAGTTCTTC

clone_size: few
d_call: TRBD1
j_call: TRBJ1-2
v_call: TRBV7-2
cdr3_aa: CASTQTADRVSGYTF
cdr3_nt: TGTGCCAGCACCCAAACCGCGGACAGGGTGAGTGGCTACACCTTC

clone_size: many
d_call: .
j_call: TRBJ2-3
v_call: TRBV6-5
cdr3_aa: CASSYGQGGKDTQYF
cdr3_nt: TGTGCCAGCAGTTACGGGCAGGGGGGAAAAGATACGCAGTATTTT

clone_size: .
d_call: .
j_call: TRBJ2-3
v_call: TRBV15
cdr3_aa: CATSRPTYLTDTQYF
cdr3_nt: TGTGCCACCAGCAGGCCTACCTACCTCACAGATACGCAGTATTTT

clone_size: few
d_call: TRBD1
j_call: TRBJ2-5
v_call: TRBV6-2/TRBV6-3
cdr3_aa: CASSQEGAVQETQYF
cdr3_nt: TGTGCCAGCAGTCAAGAGGGGGCCGTCCAAGAGACCCAGTACTTC

clone_size: .
d_call: .
j_call: TRBJ2-1
v_call: TRBV24-1
cdr3_aa: CATSVIRELSYNEQFF
cdr3_nt: TGTGCCACCAGTGTAATTCGGGAGCTCTCCTACAATGAGCAGTTCTTC

clone_size: few
d_call: .
j_call: TRBJ2-1
v_call: TRBV20-1
cdr3_aa: CSASRQNYNEQFF
cdr3_nt: TGCAGTGCTAGCAGACAGAACTACAATGAGCAGTTCTTC

clone_size: few
d_call: .
j_call: TRBJ2-1
v_call: TRBV7-9
cdr3_aa: CASSLELRSSYNEQFF
cdr3_nt: TGTGCCAGCAGCTTAGAATTGCGGAGCTCCTACAATGAGCAGTTCTTC

clone_size: .
d_call: TRBD2
j_call: TRBJ2-3
v_call: TRBV12-3/TRBV12-4
cdr3_aa: CASSLGGGIVADTQYF
cdr3_nt: TGTGCCAGCAGTTTAGGCGGGGGAATAGTTGCAGATACGCAGTATTTT

clone_size: few
d_call: .
j_call: TRBJ2-1
v_call: TRBV4-2
cdr3_aa: CASSSLGADNEQFF
cdr3_nt: TGTGCCAGCAGCTCCCTAGGCGCGGACAATGAGCAGTTCTTC

clone_size: few
d_call: TRBD2
j_call: TRBJ2-1
v_call: TRBV4-2
cdr3_aa: CASSHLSGGRYNEQFF
cdr3_nt: TGTGCCAGCAGCCACCTCAGCGGGGGGCGTTACAATGAGCAGTTCTTC

clone_size: few
d_call: .
j_call: TRBJ2-3
v_call: TRBV10-3
cdr3_aa: CAISETSTDTQYF
cdr3_nt: TGTGCCATCAGTGAGACCAGCACAGATACGCAGTATTTT